This T cell receptor (beta chain) was recorded in a study of T cell changes during pregnancy in multiple sclerosis. Trimming shortened V by 4 bases and J by 0 bases, and 13 bases separated the two germline ends. Germline V lookup: CDR1 SGHTA, CDR2 FQGNSA. CDR3 length equals 16 residues. The table came from immunoSEQ multiplex PCR; TCRdb's copy has only in-frame clones and leaves some out. The data contain 70,000 to 95,000 clones, around nine tenths of them seen just once; the ten biggest clones take up 0.45% to 0.6%. Material: CD4+ T cells from peripheral blood mononuclear cells, obtained in the second trimester of pregnancy. The TCR originated in a female donor with multiple sclerosis, enrolled in a pregnancy study. The chain couples TRBV7-2 to TRBJ2-1; D remains ambiguous. The DNA for the CDR3 is TGTGCCAGCAGCTCCCAGGTGCTCCTCTCCTACAATGAGCAGTTCTTC. Amino acids: CASSSQVLLSYNEQFF. Full variable domain (remainder filled in from reference TRBV7-2 and TRBJ2-1): GAGVSQSPSNKVTEKGKDVELRCDPISGHTALYWYRQSLGQGLEFLIYFQGNSAPDKSGLPSDRFSAERTGGSVSTLTIQRTQQEDSAVYLCASSSQVLLSYNEQFFGPGTRLTVL.